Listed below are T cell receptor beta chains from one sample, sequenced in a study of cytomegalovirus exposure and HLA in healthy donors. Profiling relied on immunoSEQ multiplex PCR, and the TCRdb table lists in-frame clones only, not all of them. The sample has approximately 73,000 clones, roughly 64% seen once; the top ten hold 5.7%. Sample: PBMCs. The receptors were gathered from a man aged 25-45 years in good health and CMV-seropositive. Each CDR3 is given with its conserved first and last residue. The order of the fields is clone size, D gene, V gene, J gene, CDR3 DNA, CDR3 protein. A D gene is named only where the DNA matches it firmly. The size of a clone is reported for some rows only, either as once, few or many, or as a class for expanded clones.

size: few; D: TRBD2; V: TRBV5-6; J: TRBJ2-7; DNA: TGTGCCAGCAGCCAGCTAGCGGGAGCCGAGCAGTACTTC; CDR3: CASSQLAGAEQYF
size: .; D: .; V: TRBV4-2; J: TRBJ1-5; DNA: TGTGCCAGCAGCCAGGGGACATCCGATAGCAATCAGCCCCAGCATTTT; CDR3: CASSQGTSDSNQPQHF
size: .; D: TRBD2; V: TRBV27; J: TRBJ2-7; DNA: TGTGCCAGCAGTCCGGGACTAGGGGTCGAGCAGTACTTC; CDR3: CASSPGLGVEQYF
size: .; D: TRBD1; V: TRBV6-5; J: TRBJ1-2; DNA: TGTGCCAGCAGTTCGTTTGGACAGGGGGCGTCCGGCTACACCTTC; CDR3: CASSSFGQGASGYTF
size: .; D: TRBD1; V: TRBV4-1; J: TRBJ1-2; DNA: TGCGCCAGCAGCCAAGATAGGGCCGGGACAGATTATAGGGATGGCTACACCTTC; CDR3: CASSQDRAGTDYRDGYTF
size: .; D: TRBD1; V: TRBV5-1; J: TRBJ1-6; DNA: TGCGCCAGCAGCCTCGGACAGGGTAATTCACCCCTCCACTTT; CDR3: CASSLGQGNSPLHF
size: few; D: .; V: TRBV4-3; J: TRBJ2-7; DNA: TGCGCCAGCAGCCAAGACTTATCGGGAGAGCAGTACTTC; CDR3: CASSQDLSGEQYF
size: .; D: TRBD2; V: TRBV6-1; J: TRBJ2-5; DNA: TGTGCCAGCACCCTAATAGCGGGGCGGGAGACCCAGTACTTC; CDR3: CASTLIAGRETQYF
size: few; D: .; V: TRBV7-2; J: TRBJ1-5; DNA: TGTGCCAGCACCGACAATCTAAATCAGCCCCAGCATTTT; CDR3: CASTDNLNQPQHF
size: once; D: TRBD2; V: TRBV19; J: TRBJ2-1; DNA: TGTGCCAGTAGTATAGAGTCTAGCGGGAACTACAATGAGCAGTTCTTC; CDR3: CASSIESSGNYNEQFF
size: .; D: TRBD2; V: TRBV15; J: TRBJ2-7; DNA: TGTGCCACGAAAGCGGGAGGGACCTACGAGCAGTACTTC; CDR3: CATKAGGTYEQYF
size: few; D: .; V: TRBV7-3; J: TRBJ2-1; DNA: TGTGCCAGCAGCTTAAGAGGGAGTAATGAGCAGTTCTTC; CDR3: CASSLRGSNEQFF
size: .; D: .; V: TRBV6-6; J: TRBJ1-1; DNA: TGTGCCAGCAGTCCCAGGGGAAACACTGAAGCTTTCTTT; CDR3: CASSPRGNTEAFF
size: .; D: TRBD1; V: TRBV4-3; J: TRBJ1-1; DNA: TGCGCCAGCAGCCAAGATTACAGGGGAGGCACTGAAGCTTTCTTT; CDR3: CASSQDYRGGTEAFF
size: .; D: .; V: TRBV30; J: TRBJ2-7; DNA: TGTGCCTGGACTATTAAATCCGAGCAGTACTTC; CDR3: CAWTIKSEQYF
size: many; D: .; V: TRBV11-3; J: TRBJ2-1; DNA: TGTGCCAGCAGATCCCTCACAGAGAGCTCCTACAATGAGCAGTTCTTC; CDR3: CASRSLTESSYNEQFF
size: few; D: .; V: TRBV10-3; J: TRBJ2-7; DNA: TGTGCCATCAGCCCGGAGGACGAGCAGTACTTC; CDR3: CAISPEDEQYF
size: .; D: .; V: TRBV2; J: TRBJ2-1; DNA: TGTGCCAGCGGGGAAGGCGACTTCCCAAGGGGTGAGCAGTTCTTC; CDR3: CASGEGDFPRGEQFF
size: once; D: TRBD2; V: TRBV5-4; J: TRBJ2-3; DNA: TGTGCCAGCAGCTTGAAGACCGGACTAGAAATGAATACGCAGTATTTT; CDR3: CASSLKTGLEMNTQYF
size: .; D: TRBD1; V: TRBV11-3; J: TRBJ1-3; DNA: TGTGCCAGCAGCCACGGACAGGGCGGAAACACCATATATTTT; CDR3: CASSHGQGGNTIYF
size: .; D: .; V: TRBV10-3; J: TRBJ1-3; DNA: TGTGCCATCAGTGTCCCCCACGGGGCTGGAAACACCATATATTTT; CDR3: CAISVPHGAGNTIYF
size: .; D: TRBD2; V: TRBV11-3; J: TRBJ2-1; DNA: TGTGCCAGCAGTCCAGGACTAGCGGGAGGGGGTGAGCAGTTCTTC; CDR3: CASSPGLAGGGEQFF
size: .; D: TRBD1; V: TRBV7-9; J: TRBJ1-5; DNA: TGTGCCAGCAGCACCGACAGGGGTGGCAATCAGCCCCAGCATTTT; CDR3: CASSTDRGGNQPQHF
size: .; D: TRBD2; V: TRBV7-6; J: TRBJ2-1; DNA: TGTGCCAGCACCCTAGTGGCGGGGGAAAATGAGCAGTTCTTC; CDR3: CASTLVAGENEQFF
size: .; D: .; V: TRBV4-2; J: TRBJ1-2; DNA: TGTGCCAGCAGCCAAGTGTCTTACAGCTTCTATGGCTACACCTTC; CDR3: CASSQVSYSFYGYTF
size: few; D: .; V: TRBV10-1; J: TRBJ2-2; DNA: TGCGCCAGCAGTGGTAGGAGGGGCACCGGGGAGCTGTTTTTT; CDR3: CASSGRRGTGELFF
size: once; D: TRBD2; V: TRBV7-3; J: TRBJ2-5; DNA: TGTGCCAGCAGTTTAGACGGGGGGAGACAAGAGACCCAGTACTTC; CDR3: CASSLDGGRQETQYF
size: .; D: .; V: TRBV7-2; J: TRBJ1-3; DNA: TGTGCCACCGGGGTTAGGGGGGGCGTAAACACCATATATTTT; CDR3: CATGVRGGVNTIYF
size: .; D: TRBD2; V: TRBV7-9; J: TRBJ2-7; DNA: TGTGCCAGCAGCCTTAGCGGGAGAACCTACGAGCAGTACTTC; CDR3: CASSLSGRTYEQYF
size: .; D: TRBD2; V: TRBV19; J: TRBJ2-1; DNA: TGTGCCAGTAGTATAGTAGGACTAGCATCGGGTGAGCAGTTCTTC; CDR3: CASSIVGLASGEQFF
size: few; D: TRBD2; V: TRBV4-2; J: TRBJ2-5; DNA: TGTGCCAGCAGCCAGGGACTAGCGAGGCGCCAAGAGACCCAGTACTTC; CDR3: CASSQGLARRQETQYF